Sequencing of this T cell receptor beta chain was carried out in a study of blood T cell repertoires in COVID-19. About the study: From the United States, Italy and Spain came samples of acute and convalescent COVID-19. PBMCs, B-cell-depleted T cells, or T cells were the source of the cDNA or gDNA that made up the material.

V lost 2 bases, J lost 0 bases, and 16 bases lay in between. Germline CDR1 is MDHEN and CDR2 is SYDVKM. The CDR3 extends over 18 amino acids. Per the original methods: The assay estimated nucleated cells by amplifying reference gene primers. TCRdb's copy holds only in-frame clones and misses some; the assay was immunoSEQ multiplex PCR. The DNA gave D and trimming, while V, J and clone size come from that table. Of roughly 260,000 clones listed, roughly 86% are singletons. The rearrangement uses TRBV28 and TRBJ1-4; D is unclear. The specimen sequenced was peripheral blood. This sequence was found in a woman aged 50 to 65 with acute or convalescent COVID-19. CDR3 DNA: TGTGCCAGCAGTTTAAGCGACCCCTTGTATGCAACTAATGAAAAACTGTTTTTT. It translates to CASSLSDPLYATNEKLFF. The full variable domain, rest sourced from reference TRBV28 and TRBJ1-4, is DVKVTQSSRYLVKRTGEKVFLECVQDMDHENMFWYRQDPGLGLRLIYFSYDVKMKEKGDIPEGYSVSREKKERFSLILESASTNQTSMYLCASSLSDPLYATNEKLFFGSGTQLSVL.